The TCR beta chain under discussion was sequenced for a study of T cell responses to AZD1222 COVID-19 vaccine. Profiled with immunoSEQ multiplex PCR; TCRdb holds only in-frame clones, not every one. The sample records about 84,000 clones, approximately 83% being singletons. The CDR3 sequence is 14 residues long. CDR1 MDHEN and CDR2 SYDVKM come from the germline V gene. V was clipped by 1 base and J by 1 base, with 7 bases between them. Concerning this clone itself: What it recognizes is unknown.

Study observations and caveats: Seropositive status at baseline applied to only six AZD1222 recipients. Repertoires were obtained solely post-peak T cell response. Donors were chiefly white British, with a greater number of females, and clonal diversity was perhaps underestimated. Researchers report vaccine-associated CD4 TCRs spanning spike, with dominance at 160-218 and 743-854.

The chain links TRBV28 to TRBJ1-1; a weak D match, TRBD1 (5 bases). This sequence originates from an adult who received the AZD1222 COVID-19 vaccine. The sequenced sample was peripheral blood, obtained 28 days after the second AZD1222 dose. In DNA, the CDR3 is TGTGCCAGCAGTTTATTGGGACGGAACACTGAAGCTTTCTTT. Translated, it gives CASSLLGRNTEAFF. Variable domain in full (rest from reference TRBV28 and TRBJ1-1): DVKVTQSSRYLVKRTGEKVFLECVQDMDHENMFWYRQDPGLGLRLIYFSYDVKMKEKGDIPEGYSVSREKKERFSLILESASTNQTSMYLCASSLLGRNTEAFFGQGTRLTVV.